The present entry profiles one T cell receptor beta chain with its context. The antigen remains undetermined. This sample was included in a study of T cell clones after liver transplantation. On the study more broadly: Immunosuppression withdrawal was tried within 2 years after liver transplantation in this trial. TCRbeta sequencing after a pre-transplant mixed lymphocyte reaction identified graft-donor-reactive clones, later tracked in post-transplant blood.

The data were produced by immunoSEQ multiplex PCR, yet TCRdb's version contains in-frame clones alone and is incomplete. The sample shows tens of thousands of clones, less than 75% of them seen only once. The CDR3 has 11 residues. V was clipped by 0 bases and J by 6 bases, with 2 bases between them. The V gene's germline CDR1 is SGHDT and CDR2 YYEEEE. Study conclusions and caveats: A larger donor-reactive than third-party decline suggested partial antigen-specific deletion. In most of the 8 subjects, circulating graft-donor-reactive CD4 TCRbeta sequences fell significantly after transplant.

Source: CD4+ T cells from blood, taken at the 22-month timepoint. The sequence derives from a human patient who received a liver transplant. Some of the T cells might come from the graft donor. This sequence joins TRBV5-6 and TRBJ2-3; D gene unclear. DNA for the CDR3: TGTGCCAGCAGCTTGGATGATACGCAGTATTTT. It is translated as CASSLDDTQYF.